The T cell receptor beta chain under discussion was sequenced for a study of T-cell memory formation after mild COVID-19. Findings of the study overall: Clones that shrank (day 15 to 85) were balanced CD4/CD8, whereas later expanders leaned CD4+.

On this clonotype: Antigen specificity is unknown.

TCRdb reprocessed the 5' RACE reads with MiXCR, giving one entry per CDR3 protein. The repertoire holds under 150,000 distinct CDR3 sequences, with 22% as singletons. V shed 4 bases, J shed 8 bases, and the junction held 4 bases outside the gene matches. The germline V gene has CDR1 PRHDT and CDR2 FYEKMQ (reference sequence). This CDR3 has 14 amino acids. Input material: PBMCs or a T cell subset sorted from them (not recorded which). The receptor's source is a man between 18 and 35 years old who had mild COVID-19 (a few samples of this study predate the infection). Cell type and time point are not known. The chain carries TRBV13 and TRBJ2-1; 11 bases map to TRBD1. CDR3 bases: TGTGCCAGCAGCTCCGGGACAGGGGGGGATGAGCAGTTCTTC. As protein: CASSSGTGGDEQFF.